The 28 T cell receptor beta chains below come from one sample, sequenced in a study of cytomegalovirus exposure and HLA in healthy donors. Amplification used 60 Vbeta primers and 13 Jbeta primers. TCRdb's table, derived via immunoSEQ multiplex PCR, lists solely in-frame clones and lacks some. Of about 230,000 clones in the sample, 78% were seen once. Source material: PBMCs. The receptors were gathered from a boy aged 10-17 years in good health and CMV-seronegative.

The V gene is TRBV20-1, the J gene TRBJ2-1; D call uncertain. The CDR3 is 11 residues long. Germline lookup yields CDR1 DFQATT and CDR2 SNEGSKA (reference sequence). Deletions cut 0 bases from V and 9 bases from J, with 6 bases between. CDR3 bases: TGCAGTGCTAGAGACGTGGCTGAGCAGTTCTTC. It translates to CSARDVAEQFF.

This clone appeared a single time. V and J are TRBV2 and TRBJ1-5; D is perhaps TRBD1 (6 bases). Per germline, CDR1 SNHLY and CDR2 FYNNEI. The CDR3 is 15 residues long. With 5 bases removed from V and 3 bases from J, the gap between germline ends came to 14 bases. Written as DNA, the CDR3 is TGTGCCAGCAGTAACCGGACAGCTGTCAATCAGCCCCAGCATTTT. Translated: CASSNRTAVNQPQHF.

The CDR3 loop reads CASSLVLGETEAFF. CDR3 sequence (DNA): TGCGCCAGCAGCTTGGTTTTAGGGGAAACTGAAGCTTTCTTT. The V gene is TRBV5-1, the J gene TRBJ1-1, with D perhaps matching TRBD1 (5 bases). The CDR3 spans 14 residues. Trimming shortened V by 0 bases and J by 5 bases, and 11 bases separated the two germline ends. Germline CDR1 is SGHRS and CDR2 is YFSETQ.

The chain is built from TRBV9 and TRBJ2-1; 7 bases agree with TRBD2. Germline CDR1 SGDLS, CDR2 YYNGEE. Trimming removed 0 bases from V and 10 bases from J; junction bases left unmatched: 7. CDR3 length: 14 amino acids. The CDR3 loop is CASSVAGPAGEQFF. CDR3 sequence (DNA): TGTGCCAGCAGCGTAGCGGGGCCAGCGGGGGAGCAGTTCTTC.

The rearrangement links TRBV12-5 to TRBJ2-7; 7 bases are a match to TRBD2. This CDR3 region has 13 residues. CDR1 and CDR2 (germline): LGHNT, FRNRAP. V lost 3 bases, J lost 4 bases, and 3 bases stayed unmatched. The CDR3 nucleotides read TGTGCTAGTGGTTTTGGGGGAGGGTACGAGCAGTACTTC. The encoded protein is CASGFGGGYEQYF.

The sample holds a few counts of this clone. This rearrangement joins TRBV4-1 to TRBJ2-6, with D tentatively TRBD2 (5 bases). The CDR3 spans 17 residues. V lost 3 bases and J lost 2, with 14 bases in between. The germline gives CDR1 MGHRA, CDR2 YSYEKL. The CDR3 coding sequence is TGCGCCAGCAGCCACCTCACGGCGGGCCCTGGGGCCAACGTCCTGACTTTC. Translated: CASSHLTAGPGANVLTF.

The rearrangement uses TRBV11-3 and TRBJ1-1; D unresolved. The CDR3 length is 14 residues. Trimming left V 5 bases short and J 1 base short, with 11 bases between. CDR1 is SGHNT and CDR2 is YENEEA in the germline V gene. DNA of the CDR3: TGTGCCAGCAGCCCCCTTGGCAGGAACACTGAAGCTTTCTTT. It codes for CASSPLGRNTEAFF.

The chain joins TRBV5-6 to TRBJ2-7; 11 nucleotides match TRBD2. Trimming at V came to 0 bases and at J to 3 bases, leaving 8 bases not matched to a gene. Per the germline V gene, CDR1 is SGHDT and CDR2 is YYEEEE. The CDR3 covers 17 residues. The CDR3 DNA follows: TGTGCCAGCAGCTTGGAACTAGCGGGAGCCGTTTACTACGAGCAGTACTTC. Protein: CASSLELAGAVYYEQYF.

This rearrangement joins TRBV4-1 to TRBJ2-7, with TRBD2 matching 8 bases. The CDR3 has 15 residues. From germline, CDR1 is MGHRA and CDR2 YSYEKL. V shed 0 bases, J shed 2 bases, and the junction held 3 bases outside the gene matches. CDR3 protein: CASSQDQAGAYEQYF. As DNA, the CDR3 is TGCGCCAGCAGCCAAGACCAAGCGGGGGCCTACGAGCAGTACTTC.

The chain couples TRBV7-2 to TRBJ2-4; no clear D. The germline gives CDR1 SGHTA, CDR2 FQGNSA. V was pared by 6 bases and J by 0 bases, with 3 bases between. This CDR3 is 12 amino acids long. In DNA form, the CDR3 reads TGTGCCAGCAGTCTAGCCAAAAACATTCAGTACTTC. It encodes CASSLAKNIQYF. The complete variable domain, with remaining parts taken from reference TRBV7-2 and TRBJ2-4, reads GAGVSQSPSNKVTEKGKDVELRCDPISGHTALYWYRQSLGQGLEFLIYFQGNSAPDKSGLPSDRFSAERTGGSVSTLTIQRTQQEDSAVYLCASSLAKNIQYFGAGTRLSVL.

J is TRBJ1-2 and V is TRBV6-5; D might be TRBD1 (6 bases). Trimming shortened V by 5 bases and J by 6 bases, and 16 bases separated the two germline ends. Germline CDR1 and CDR2: MNHEY and SVGAGI. This CDR3 region has 14 residues. CDR3 bases: TGTGCCAGCAGTCGATTACCAGGGGAAAATGGCTACACCTTC. Its protein is CASSRLPGENGYTF.

The chain recombines TRBV2 with TRBJ2-7; no definite D call. CDR3 length equals 14 residues. The V gene lost 8 bases and the J gene lost 0 bases, with 14 bases spanning the gap. Germline lookup yields CDR1 SNHLY and CDR2 FYNNEI. CDR3: CASRLVGGSYEQYF. The CDR3 DNA sequence: TGTGCCAGCCGCTTAGTTGGCGGCTCCTACGAGCAGTACTTC.

V is TRBV15 and J is TRBJ2-7; TRBD2 agrees at 8 bases. Germline V CDR1 and CDR2: LNHNV, YYDKDF (reference sequence). The V gene end was trimmed by 5 bases and the J gene end by 8 bases; junction bases not matched to a gene: 14. CDR3 length: 15 amino acids. The CDR3 spells CATSARGGRGGQQYF. As DNA, the CDR3 is TGTGCCACCAGCGCCCGGGGGGGGCGCGGGGGTCAGCAGTACTTC. The complete variable domain, with remaining parts taken from reference TRBV15 and TRBJ2-7, reads DAMVIQNPRYQVTQFGKPVTLSCSQTLNHNVMYWYQQKSSQAPKLLFHYYDKDFNNEADTPDNFQSRRPNTSFCFLDIRSPGLGDTAMYLCATSARGGRGGQQYFGPGTRLTVT.

The chain recombines TRBV19 with TRBJ1-5, with D unresolved. With 3 bases removed from V and 2 bases from J, the gap between germline ends came to 11 bases. The CDR3 runs to 15 residues. The germline V gene has CDR1 LNHDA and CDR2 SQIVND (reference sequence). CDR3 nucleotide sequence: TGTGCCAGTAGTATGGGCCAAAGAGGCAATCAGCCCCAGCATTTT. Amino acid sequence: CASSMGQRGNQPQHF.

The chain uses TRBV7-9 and TRBJ2-1, with D possibly being TRBD2 (6 bases). V was shortened by 5 bases and J by 5 bases, with 16 bases between the two germline ends. CDR3 size: 15 residues. Germline V gene sequence: CDR1 SEHNR, CDR2 FQNEAQ (reference sequence). The CDR3 loop is CASSPYAGRDNEQFF. The CDR3 coding sequence is TGTGCCAGCAGCCCGTACGCGGGACGGGACAATGAGCAGTTCTTC. Full variable domain (outside the CDR3, taken from reference TRBV7-9 and TRBJ2-1): DTGVSQNPRHKITKRGQNVTFRCDPISEHNRLYWYRQTLGQGPEFLTYFQNEAQLEKSRLLSDRFSAERPKGSFSTLEIQRTEQGDSAMYLCASSPYAGRDNEQFFGPGTRLTVL.

The chain couples TRBV4-2 to TRBJ2-5; D is perhaps TRBD2 (5 bases). Per germline, CDR1 LGHNA and CDR2 YNFKEQ. Between the trimmed V and J ends, which lost 1 base and 4 bases, there was a span of 10 bases. The CDR3 length is 14 residues. This chain's CDR3 is CASSQVAGRETQYF. CDR3 coding DNA: TGTGCCAGCAGCCAAGTCGCGGGTAGAGAGACCCAGTACTTC.

The count of this clone is one. The rearrangement links TRBV19 to TRBJ1-1; D may be TRBD1 (5 bases). The germline CDR1 and CDR2 sequences are LNHDA and SQIVND (reference sequence). Trimming cost V 3 bases and J 8 bases, with 10 bases left between them. The CDR3 runs to 12 residues. CDR3 in DNA: TGTGCCAGTAGTATCAGGGAGGGAGAAGCTTTCTTT. This sequence encodes CASSIREGEAFF.

This clone was counted only a few times. V is TRBV9 and J is TRBJ2-5; 8 bases match TRBD1. The J call is uncertain, as TRBJ2-7 better fits the DNA end. The V gene's germline CDR1 is SGDLS and CDR2 YYNGEE. This CDR3 contains 15 residues. The CDR3 spells CASSVGTGVTYEQYF. For the CDR3, the DNA is TGTGCCAGCAGCGTGGGGACAGGAGTTACCTACGAGCAGTACTTC.

The genes are TRBV4-1 and TRBJ1-4; D possibly corresponds to TRBD1 (5 bases). Germline CDR1 reads MGHRA; CDR2 reads YSYEKL. Trimming removed 1 base from V and 8 bases from J, with 11 bases in between. The CDR3 is 14 amino acids. The CDR3 loop reads CASSQGQKGEKLFF. The CDR3 DNA follows: TGCGCCAGCAGCCAAGGACAGAAAGGAGAAAAACTGTTTTTT.

The gene calls are TRBV7-8 and TRBJ2-7, with 12 bases fitting TRBD2. V shed 2 bases and J 0 bases; nucleotides not matched to a gene: 14. Looked up from germline, CDR1 is SGHVS and CDR2 is FQNEAQ. The CDR3 contains 20 residues. The CDR3 protein is CASSLSFRLAGGKGSYEQYF. The CDR3 nucleotides read TGTGCCAGCAGCTTATCTTTTCGGCTAGCGGGGGGGAAGGGCTCCTACGAGCAGTACTTC.

The gene calls are TRBV6-5 and TRBJ2-1, with 8 bases fitting TRBD2. The V segment lost 1 base and the J segment 7 bases; nucleotides outside the gene matches: 6. CDR3 length equals 15 residues. Germline V gene data show CDR1 as MNHEY and CDR2 as SVGAGI. The CDR3 here is CASSYYSGVGNEQFF. The CDR3 nucleotides are TGTGCCAGCAGTTACTATAGCGGGGTGGGGAATGAGCAGTTCTTC.

The chain links TRBV5-1 to TRBJ1-1, with D possibly matching TRBD1 (5 bases). Germline CDR1 and CDR2: SGHRS and YFSETQ. This CDR3 is 15 amino acids long. V was cut by 0 bases and J by 1 base, with 10 bases left in between. The CDR3: CASSLAVRANTEAFF. The DNA of the CDR3 is TGCGCCAGCAGCTTGGCGGTCAGGGCGAACACTGAAGCTTTCTTT.

CDR3 sequence reads: CSASSGGRGEQYF. Written as DNA, the CDR3 is TGCAGCGCCTCTAGCGGGGGGCGCGGCGAGCAGTACTTC. The chain is built from TRBV29-1 and TRBJ2-7, with 11 bases aligning to TRBD2. In germline, CDR1 is SQVTM, CDR2 ANQGSEA. The CDR3 is made up of 13 amino acids. Losses at the gene ends were 7 bases for V and 6 bases for J; bases not matched to a gene: 8.

The chain employs TRBV6-1 and TRBJ1-4, with 7 bases lining up with TRBD1. This CDR3 is built from 17 residues. The V segment lost 3 bases and the J segment 4 bases; nucleotides outside the gene matches: 11. Per germline, CDR1 MNHNS and CDR2 SASEGT. CDR3 loop: CASSEDFGTVYNEKLFF. In DNA form, the CDR3 reads TGTGCCAGCAGTGAGGATTTTGGGACAGTTTATAATGAAAAACTGTTTTTT.

This chain uses TRBV19 with TRBJ1-2, with unresolved D. CDR1 and CDR2 from the germline V gene are LNHDA and SQIVND (reference sequence). The V gene lost 9 bases and the J gene lost 3 bases, with 17 bases spanning the gap. This CDR3 is 14 amino acids long. The chain's CDR3 is CARPGRQSHYGYTF. CDR3 nucleotide sequence: TGTGCCAGACCGGGAAGGCAGTCCCACTATGGCTACACCTTC.

This chain connects TRBV29-1 to TRBJ1-5, with TRBD1 as a possible D gene (6 bases). Germline CDR1 is SQVTM and CDR2 is ANQGSEA. CDR3 length equals 14 residues. V was trimmed by 7 bases and J by 5 bases, leaving 18 bases between them. CDR3 nucleotides: TGCAGCGCTCAAACAGGGAGGGGCGATCAGCCCCAGCATTTT. It encodes CSAQTGRGDQPQHF.

V and J are TRBV11-3 and TRBJ2-5; no definite D call. The DNA end lines up better with TRBJ2-7; the J call may be wrong. The CDR3 contains 12 residues. Germline values: CDR1 SGHNT, CDR2 YENEEA. The CDR3 nucleotides are TGTGCCAGCAGTCCCAATACCTACGAGCAGTACTTC. As protein: CASSPNTYEQYF.

The chain joins TRBV19 to TRBJ2-7, with TRBD1 as a possible D gene (5 bases). This CDR3 has 14 amino acids. V lost 4 bases to trimming and J lost 0 bases, with 10 bases between them. The germline V gene has CDR1 LNHDA and CDR2 SQIVND (reference sequence). The CDR3 nucleotides are TGTGCCAGTAGTAAAGAACAGGACTCCTACGAGCAGTACTTC. Protein: CASSKEQDSYEQYF.